This entry features one TCR beta chain sequence. Its specificity is not known. This CDR3 is also generated by other DNA sequences in the sample. This entry belongs to a study of cytomegalovirus exposure and HLA in healthy donors. Findings and caveats of the study: An apparent linkage of common viral pathogens to several of the most significant clusters emerged in a later analysis. Most of the TCR beta V segments (in an earlier analysis) were productive either about 87% or about 30% of the time.

The PCR had 60 Vbeta and 13 Jbeta primers. Clones were sequenced by immunoSEQ multiplex PCR, and TCRdb holds only the in-frame ones, with some missing. The clone table shows some 200,000 clones, with the ten largest holding 0.74%. The specimen sequenced was PBMCs. This receptor was taken from a boy younger than 18 in good health and CMV-seronegative.

The chain's CDR3 is CASSYEGLNTEAFF. The CDR3 nucleotides are TGTGCCAGCAGTTATGAGGGTTTGAACACTGAAGCTTTCTTT. The chain uses TRBV6-5 and TRBJ1-1, with D uncertain. In germline, CDR1 is MNHEY, CDR2 SVGAGI. The germline V and J ends were trimmed by 3 bases and 0 bases, with 8 bases remaining between them. The CDR3 loop spans 14 amino acids.